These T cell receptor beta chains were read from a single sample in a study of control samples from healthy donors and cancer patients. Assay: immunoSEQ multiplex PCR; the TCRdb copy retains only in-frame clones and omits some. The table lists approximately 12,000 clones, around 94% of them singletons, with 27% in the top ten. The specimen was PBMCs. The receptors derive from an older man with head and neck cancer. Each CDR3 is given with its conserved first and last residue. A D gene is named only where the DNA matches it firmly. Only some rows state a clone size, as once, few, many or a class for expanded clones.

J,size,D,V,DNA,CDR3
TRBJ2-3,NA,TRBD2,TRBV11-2,TGTGCCAGCAGCACGACTAGCGGGACAGATACGCAGTATTTT,CASSTTSGTDTQYF
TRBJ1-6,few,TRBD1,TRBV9,TGTGCCAGCAGCGTAGTTCTTGGACTGGACAGGCGTACGAATTCACCCCTCCACTTT,CASSVVLGLDRRTNSPLHF
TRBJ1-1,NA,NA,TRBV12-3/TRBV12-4,TGTGCCAGCAGCCCCCAGGGGAACACTGAAGCTTTCTTT,CASSPQGNTEAFF
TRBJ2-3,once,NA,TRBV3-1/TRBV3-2,TGTGCCAGCAGCCCCACTATGAGCACAGATACGCAGTATTTT,CASSPTMSTDTQYF
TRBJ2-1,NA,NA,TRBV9,TGTGCCAGCAGCGTAGCTGGACGGGGGAACTTCGATGAGCAGTTCTTC,CASSVAGRGNFDEQFF
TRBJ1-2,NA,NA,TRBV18,TGTGCCAGCTCACCTCGGGGTCCTAACTATGGCTACACCTTC,CASSPRGPNYGYTF
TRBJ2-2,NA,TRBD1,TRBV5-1,TGCGCCAGCAGCTTGGAGCCAGGGGGTACCGGGGAGCTGTTTTTT,CASSLEPGGTGELFF
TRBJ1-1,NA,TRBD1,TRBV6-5,TGTGCCAGCAGCACAGGGGGCCGGGAAGCTTTCTTT,CASSTGGREAFF
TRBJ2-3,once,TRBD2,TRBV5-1,TGCGCCAGCAGCTTGCATGGCGGGGGGAGGTCAGATACGCAGTATTTT,CASSLHGGGRSDTQYF
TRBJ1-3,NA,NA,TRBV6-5,TGTGCCAGCAGTTACTCCCCGGTTGGGGGAAACACCATATATTTT,CASSYSPVGGNTIYF
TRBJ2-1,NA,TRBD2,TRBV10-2,TGCGCCAGCAGTGAGTCGACTAGCCTCGAGCAGTTCTTC,CASSESTSLEQFF
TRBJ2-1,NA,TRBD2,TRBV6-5,TGTGCCAGCAGCGAGCGGGGGGGCCTTACTGAGCAGTTCTTC,CASSERGGLTEQFF
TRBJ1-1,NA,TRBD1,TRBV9,TGTGCCAGCAGCGTTGGGGACAGGGGTAGTATCGCTTTCTTT,CASSVGDRGSIAFF
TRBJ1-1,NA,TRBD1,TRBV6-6,TGTGCCAGCAGTTACCCCGATGGACAGGGATACACTGAAGCTTTCTTT,CASSYPDGQGYTEAFF
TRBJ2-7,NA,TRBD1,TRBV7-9,TGTGCCAGCAGCCTGGGACAGGGAACCTACGAGCAGTACTTC,CASSLGQGTYEQYF
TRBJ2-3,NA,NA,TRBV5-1,TGCGCCAGCAGCTTTCCAGACAGCACAGATACGCAGTATTTT,CASSFPDSTDTQYF
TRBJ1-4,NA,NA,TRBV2,TGTGCCAGCAGTTATCAGGGGAGCAATGAAAAACTGTTTTTT,CASSYQGSNEKLFF
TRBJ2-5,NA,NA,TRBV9,TGTGCCAGCAGCGTACATTCTAGCGAACAAGAGACCCAGTACTTC,CASSVHSSEQETQYF
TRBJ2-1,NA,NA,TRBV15,TGTGCCACCAGCAGAAAGGTAAGCCACGGGCACAATGAGCAGTTCTTC,CATSRKVSHGHNEQFF
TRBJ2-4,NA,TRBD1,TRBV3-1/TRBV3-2,TGTGCCAGCAGCCAGGGTCCCGCCCGACAGGGGGCTAAGTACTTC,CASSQGPARQGAKYF
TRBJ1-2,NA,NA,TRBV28,TGTGCCAGCAGTCTTGTTAACTATGGCTACACCTTC,CASSLVNYGYTF
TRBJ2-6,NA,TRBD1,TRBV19,TGTGCCAGTAGTGTGAGGGGACAGGGCACCTCTGGGGCCAACGTCCTGACTTTC,CASSVRGQGTSGANVLTF
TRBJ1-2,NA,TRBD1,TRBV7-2,TGTGCCAGCAGCTTAGTTGCGGACAGGGGAGCTGTCCACACCTTC,CASSLVADRGAVHTF
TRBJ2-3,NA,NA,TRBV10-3,TGTGCCATCAGTGCCGGGACTCTACGCGATACGCAGTATTTT,CAISAGTLRDTQYF
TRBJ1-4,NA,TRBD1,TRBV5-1,TGCGCCAGCAGCAGGAGCACCCCCGGGACAGGGGTGGCGGAAAAACTGTTTTTT,CASSRSTPGTGVAEKLFF
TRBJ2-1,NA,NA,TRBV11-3,TGTGCCAGCAGCTTAGGATCTTGGGGCAGTCAGACCTACAATGAGCAGTTCTTC,CASSLGSWGSQTYNEQFF
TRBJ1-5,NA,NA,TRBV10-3,TGTGCCATCAGTGTTGGGGTTGATCAGCCCCAGCATTTT,CAISVGVDQPQHF
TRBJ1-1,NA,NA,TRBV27,TGTGCCAGCAGTACAAGGGTGTTTGGCACTGAAGCTTTCTTT,CASSTRVFGTEAFF
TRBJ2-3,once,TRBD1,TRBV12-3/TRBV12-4,TGTGCCAGCAGTTCACAGGGGAGTTCGCAGTATTTT,CASSSQGSSQYF
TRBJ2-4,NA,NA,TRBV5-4,TGTGCCAGCAGTCCGCAGTGGGAAAACATTCAGTACTTC,CASSPQWENIQYF
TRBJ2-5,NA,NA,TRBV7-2,TGTGCCAGCAGCCTTACAGGGGGGGGAGAGACCCAGTACTTC,CASSLTGGGETQYF
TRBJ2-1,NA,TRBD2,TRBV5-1,TGCGCCAGCAGCTTTAGGGCAGCGGGAATTTTCGATGAGCAGTTCTTC,CASSFRAAGIFDEQFF
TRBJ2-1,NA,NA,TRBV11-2,TGTGCCAGCAAGGGCCTCTCCCAAATACTAGTCTACAATGAGCAGTTCTTC,CASKGLSQILVYNEQFF
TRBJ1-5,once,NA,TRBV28,TGTGCCAGCAGTGGGAGGGGTGAGCCCCAGCATTTT,CASSGRGEPQHF
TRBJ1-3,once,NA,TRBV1,TGCACCAGCAGCCAAGTTGAAGCTGCCCGGCGGTCAAACACCATATATTTT,CTSSQVEAARRSNTIYF
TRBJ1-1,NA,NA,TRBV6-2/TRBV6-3,TGTGCCAGCAGTTACTTCCAGAGCACTGAAGCTTTCTTT,CASSYFQSTEAFF
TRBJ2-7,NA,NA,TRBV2,TGTGCCAGCTTTCGGGGGTGGGCGGGACAGATCTACGAGCAGTACTTC,CASFRGWAGQIYEQYF
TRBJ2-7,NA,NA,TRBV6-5,TGTGCCAGCAGTTTGTCAGGCCTCAGCTCCTACGAGCAGTACTTC,CASSLSGLSSYEQYF
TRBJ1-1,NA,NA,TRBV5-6,TGTGCCAGCAGCTTGGGGGGCTGGGGGAACACTGAAGCTTTCTTT,CASSLGGWGNTEAFF
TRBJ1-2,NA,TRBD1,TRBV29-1,TGCAGCGTGGGACAGGGGCCAGGAGGCGGCTACACCTTC,CSVGQGPGGGYTF
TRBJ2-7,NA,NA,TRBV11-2,TGTGCCAGCAGCTTACTGGGGTACGAGCAGTACTTC,CASSLLGYEQYF